These 16 T cell receptor beta chains share one sample of origin, sequenced in a study of CXCR3-negative and CXCR3-positive naive CD8 T cells. Libraries were UMI-labeled 5' RACE TRB cDNA. TCRdb re-called the 5' RACE reads; every CDR3 protein appears as one record, without DNA. The sample is made up of tens of thousands of distinct CDR3 sequences, and the top ten hold 23% of it. The sequenced sample consisted of memory CD8+ T cells from blood. These receptor sequences come from a human donor in good health. Some clones in this sample may be carry-over from other donors' samples.

The rearrangement links TRBV29-1 to TRBJ2-7; TCRdb selects TRBD1, and the lack of DNA leaves this call unchecked. The germline V gene has CDR1 SQVTM and CDR2 ANQGSEA. The CDR3 contains 12 residues. CDR3 loop: CSVERGPYEQYF.

The chain is built from TRBV15 and TRBJ1-6; the TCRdb D gene call, TRBD1, has no DNA to confirm it. There are 15 residues in the CDR3. CDR1 and CDR2 from the germline V gene are LNHNV and YYDKDF (reference sequence). The CDR3 reads CATSRDAGGGLPLHF.

The V and J genes are TRBV29-1 and TRBJ1-2. CDR3 size: 13 residues. Looked up from germline, CDR1 is SQVTM and CDR2 is ANQGSEA. The CDR3 loop reads CSVEVYMNYGYTF.

The rearrangement links TRBV20-1 to TRBJ2-2; no DNA is available, so the TRBD1 call from TCRdb remains unchecked. Germline values: CDR1 DFQATT, CDR2 SNEGSKA (reference sequence). The CDR3 has 16 residues. The CDR3: CSARAGEQGDTGELFF.

The V and J genes are TRBV20-1 and TRBJ2-7. The CDR3 sequence is 15 residues long. Germline CDR1 DFQATT, CDR2 SNEGSKA (reference sequence). The CDR3 is CSARDLGGSLYEQYF.

This rearrangement joins TRBV3-1 to TRBJ2-7; TCRdb's D call of TRBD1 is untestable without DNA. Germline V gene data show CDR1 as LGHDT and CDR2 as YNNKEL (reference sequence). The CDR3 has 16 amino acids. The CDR3 spells CASSQVAGVLETEQYF.

The rearrangement uses TRBV7-6 and TRBJ2-1; TCRdb lists TRBD2, though no DNA is available to test this call. Germline V gene data show CDR1 as SGHVS and CDR2 as FNYEAQ. This CDR3 spans 18 amino acids. CDR3 sequence: CASSLALIVAGDFEEQFF.

The J gene is TRBJ1-5, the V gene TRBV20-1. The CDR3 consists of 12 residues. In germline, CDR1 is DFQATT, CDR2 SNEGSKA (reference sequence). The CDR3 protein is CSARNSNQPQHF.

The rearrangement uses TRBV29-1 and TRBJ2-7; TCRdb names TRBD1, which stays unverified in the absence of DNA. This CDR3 comprises 13 residues. Germline lookup yields CDR1 SQVTM and CDR2 ANQGSEA. The CDR3 protein is CSVPGAVSYEQYF.

The chain uses TRBV29-1 and TRBJ2-3; TCRdb proposes TRBD1, but this gene call is untestable without DNA. This CDR3 has 11 amino acids. The germline CDR1 and CDR2 sequences are SQVTM and ANQGSEA. The CDR3 spells CSVLVSGGEDF.

J is TRBJ2-7 and V is TRBV20-1; TCRdb's D call, TRBD1, is unchecked because there is no DNA. The CDR3 extends over 14 amino acids. Germline CDR1 and CDR2: DFQATT and SNEGSKA (reference sequence). CDR3: CSARAEGQSVEQYF.

This chain links TRBV27 with TRBJ2-7; TCRdb calls TRBD1, which cannot be checked without DNA. The CDR3 runs 13 residues. Germline V lookup: CDR1 MNHEY, CDR2 SMNVEV (reference sequence). CDR3 region: CASSFAGPYEQYF.

The chain combines TRBV13 with TRBJ2-3; the D call of TRBD1 rests on TCRdb alone, since no DNA is present to check it. CDR1 and CDR2 (germline): PRHDT, FYEKMQ (reference sequence). This CDR3 comprises 15 residues. The CDR3 protein is CASSYRTGGTDTQYF.

The chain carries TRBV7-9 and TRBJ2-7. The CDR3 totals 14 residues. The germline V gene encodes CDR1 SEHNR and CDR2 FQNEAQ (reference sequence). CDR3: CASSEAGRPYEQYF. Supplemented by reference TRBV7-9 and TRBJ2-7, the full variable domain reads DTGVSQNPRHKITKRGQNVTFRCDPISEHNRLYWYRQTLGQGPEFLTYFQNEAQLEKSRLLSDRFSAERPKGSFSTLEIQRTEQGDSAMYLCASSEAGRPYEQYFGPGTRLTVT.

The rearrangement uses TRBV16 and TRBJ1-4. The CDR3 covers 17 residues. Germline loops: CDR1 KGHSY, CDR2 FQNENV. CDR3 in amino acids: CASSHLPWTVENEKLFF.

This chain uses TRBV10-2 with TRBJ2-1; with no DNA, the TCRdb D assignment of TRBD2 cannot be verified. Germline values: CDR1 WSHSY, CDR2 SAAADI. There are 15 residues in the CDR3. The CDR3 here is CASSELPYPIQEQFF.